Listed here is a single TCR beta chain. There is no known antigen for this receptor. No much larger clone exists at a distance of one base, and base qualities are not known. The data were obtained in a study of blood T cell repertoires in COVID-19 (dated by TCRdb to 2018 to 2020). Turning to the overall study: Collaborator samples came from the United States, Italy and Spain and covered acute and convalescent phases of COVID-19. The prospective study material was composed of cDNA or gDNA derived from T cells, B-cell-depleted T cells, or PBMCs. Deeply sampled blood TCRbeta repertoires from subjects exposed to, actively infected with, or recovered from COVID-19 were included in the dataset. The repertoires were released in a freely available public database intended as a resource for research on the immune response to SARS-CoV-2. Samples were obtained from the ongoing ImmuneRACE study (first 160 participants) and from 1,000 to 1,500 subjects provided by 6 global collaborators. Nearly every sample came with metadata listing a de-identified subject ID, COVID-19 status, age in years and sex. Where available, HLA class I and class II types were taken from metadata supplied by the sample provider and were not determined by assay-based typing.

The germline V gene specifies MNHEY as CDR1 and SVGAGI as CDR2. Unmatched junction bases come to 6, with V trimmed by 4 bases and J by 0 bases. Counted from cysteine to phenylalanine, this CDR3 has 16 amino acids. Just the 48-base CDR3 DNA is kept, in frame starting at base 1. Collaborating institutions collected whole blood in K2EDTA tubes following their own protocols. For TCRbeta analysis, collaborators shipped samples as frozen whole blood, isolated PBMCs, or DNA extracted from either of those sample types. TCRbeta CDR3 regions were amplified from genomic DNA using the immunoSEQ Assay, a bias-controlled multiplex PCR. The published analysis was carried out like this. The number of nucleated cells in each sample was estimated by amplification of reference gene primers within the assay. To quantify the absolute abundance of each unique TCRbeta CDR3 rearrangement, sequence reads were collapsed and filtered. Productive Simpson clonality was computed per sample as the square root of Simpson's diversity index over productive rearrangements. Sourced from immuneACCESS, this table was stored by TCRdb with only in-frame sequences that have V and J called. A share of the clones is absent; for the studies checked, an unresolved V gene accounts for under half, and the remainder has no known explanation. From that table come the V and J calls and clone size; the DNA was used to work out D and trimming. The sample contains about 180,000 clones, about 80% of them found a single time. More than 5.5% of the sample is taken by the ten largest.

Broader findings and caveats from the paper: How much clinical and demographic metadata was included differed by source and by participant, and the metadata was provided uncurated.

The chain is assembled from TRBV6-5 and TRBJ2-3, and TRBD2 matches 8 of the central bases. The sample was peripheral blood. This TCR came from a human donor in a cohort sampled during active COVID-19. The CDR3 here reads CASSLRTSTSTDTQYF. In nucleotides, the sequence is TGTGCCAGCAGTTTGAGGACTAGCACTAGCACAGATACGCAGTATTTT.